The rows below give T cell receptor beta chains drawn from one sample of a study of post-analysis software for immune sequencing data. TCRdb reprocessed the PCR reads with MiXCR, giving one entry per CDR3 protein. The table includes under 200,000 distinct CDR3 sequences, approximately 28% detected once. The sequenced sample was blood. These receptors were obtained from a girl aged 2-17 years with multiple sclerosis. Both conserved end residues are part of each CDR3. Each record gives: clone size, J gene, V gene, D gene, CDR3 DNA, CDR3 protein. D genes are given only for firm matches. Clone sizes are given selectively: once, few, many, or a class where the clone is expanded.

size: NA; J: TRBJ2-1; V: TRBV29-1; D: NA; DNA: TGCAGCGTTGATGAAGTGTATGAGCAGTTCTTC; CDR3: CSVDEVYEQFF
size: few; J: TRBJ1-2; V: TRBV5-1; D: TRBD1; DNA: TGCGCCAGCAGACGGACAGGGGGCTTTTCTTCCGTCGGTGGCTACACCTTC; CDR3: CASRRTGGFSSVGGYTF
size: many; J: TRBJ2-7; V: TRBV7-9; D: TRBD2; DNA: TGTGCCAGCAGCTTATTCCCGCTAGCGGGGCTCGTGGAGGAGCAGTACTTC; CDR3: CASSLFPLAGLVEEQYF
size: many; J: TRBJ2-1; V: TRBV28; D: NA; DNA: TGTGCCACCAAAGAGGGTCCCTACCGGGGCCGGGGTGAGCAGTTCTTC; CDR3: CATKEGPYRGRGEQFF
size: few; J: TRBJ1-1; V: TRBV5-1; D: NA; DNA: TGCGCCAGCAGCTTGAGGGCGGGGGACACTGAAGCTTTCTTT; CDR3: CASSLRAGDTEAFF
size: many; J: TRBJ2-7; V: TRBV12-3/TRBV12-4; D: TRBD1; DNA: TGTGCCAGCAGTTCAGGACAGGGGATTAAATACGAGCAGTACTTC; CDR3: CASSSGQGIKYEQYF
size: NA; J: TRBJ1-1; V: TRBV5-5; D: NA; DNA: TGTGCCAGCAGCTTTTCCCCATCGAACACTGAAGCTTTCTTT; CDR3: CASSFSPSNTEAFF
size: many; J: TRBJ2-7; V: TRBV9; D: NA; DNA: TGTGCCAGCAGCGTAGTTGACTTGGCTCGCTCCTACGAGCAGTACTTC; CDR3: CASSVVDLARSYEQYF
size: many; J: TRBJ1-2; V: TRBV7-2; D: NA; DNA: TGTGCCAGCAGCTTAGAGTCTGGGATCGCCTATGGCTACACCTTC; CDR3: CASSLESGIAYGYTF
size: many; J: TRBJ2-1; V: TRBV20-1; D: NA; DNA: TGCAGCGCAACTAGAGGGATCGATGAGCAGTTCTTC; CDR3: CSATRGIDEQFF
size: NA; J: TRBJ2-3; V: TRBV5-1; D: NA; DNA: TGCGCCAGCAGCTTCCGGGACAACACAGATACGCAGTATTTT; CDR3: CASSFRDNTDTQYF
size: NA; J: TRBJ1-2; V: TRBV7-2; D: NA; DNA: TGTGCCAGCAGCCCACGGCTCGCCAGTAACTATGGCTACACCTTC; CDR3: CASSPRLASNYGYTF
size: NA; J: TRBJ2-1; V: TRBV18; D: TRBD1; DNA: TGTGCCAGCTCACCGGGACAGGGGGCCTACAATGAGCAGCTCTTC; CDR3: CASSPGQGAYNEQLF
size: many; J: TRBJ2-1; V: TRBV7-2; D: NA; DNA: TGTGCCAGCAGCCATCGACTAGACTACAACAATGAGCAGTTCTTC; CDR3: CASSHRLDYNNEQFF
size: few; J: TRBJ2-1; V: TRBV6-1; D: NA; DNA: TGTGCCAGCAGGTACAGCTCCTACAATGAGCAGTTCTTC; CDR3: CASRYSSYNEQFF
size: many; J: TRBJ2-7; V: TRBV4-1; D: TRBD1; DNA: TGCGCCAGCAGCACTCCCCCGGGACAGACTTTTTCCTACGAGCAGTACTTC; CDR3: CASSTPPGQTFSYEQYF
size: NA; J: TRBJ2-6; V: TRBV27; D: NA; DNA: TGTGCCAGCAGTTTTAGGCAGGTTATGAGTGGGGCCAACGTCCTGACTTTC; CDR3: CASSFRQVMSGANVLTF
size: many; J: TRBJ2-7; V: TRBV29-1; D: TRBD2; DNA: TGCAGCGCCGAGCCGGGACTAGCTCTTAGGCCCCCTTCCTACGAGCAGTACTTC; CDR3: CSAEPGLALRPPSYEQYF
size: many; J: TRBJ2-7; V: TRBV3-1; D: NA; DNA: TGTGCCAGCAGCCAAGAATATAAGGTCCACGAGCAGTACTTC; CDR3: CASSQEYKVHEQYF
size: many; J: TRBJ2-1; V: TRBV10-2; D: NA; DNA: TGCGCCAGCAGTGACTCTGGTTACAATGAGCAGTTCTTC; CDR3: CASSDSGYNEQFF
size: NA; J: TRBJ2-1; V: TRBV20-1; D: TRBD2; DNA: TGCAGTGCTAGTCTAGCGGGAGGGACCAATGAGCAGTTCTTC; CDR3: CSASLAGGTNEQFF
size: NA; J: TRBJ2-3; V: TRBV18; D: TRBD2; DNA: TGCGCCAGCTCACCGGGGCTAGCGGAGCTCACAGATACGCAGTATTTT; CDR3: CASSPGLAELTDTQYF
size: few; J: TRBJ1-2; V: TRBV20-1; D: NA; DNA: TGCAGTGCTAGAGATCGTTTTGGGGGGATACGTGGCTACACCTTC; CDR3: CSARDRFGGIRGYTF
size: many; J: TRBJ2-7; V: TRBV28; D: NA; DNA: TGTGCCAGCAGCTCAGGGGCGGACTACGAGCAGTACTTC; CDR3: CASSSGADYEQYF
size: many; J: TRBJ2-1; V: TRBV5-1; D: NA; DNA: TGCGCCAGCAGCCCGGCGGGGTTCAATGAGCAGTTCTTC; CDR3: CASSPAGFNEQFF
size: few; J: TRBJ2-3; V: TRBV6-1; D: NA; DNA: TGTGCCAGCAGTGAAGGTCCCAGGGATACGCAGTATTTT; CDR3: CASSEGPRDTQYF
size: many; J: TRBJ2-7; V: TRBV4-2; D: NA; DNA: TGTGCCAGCAGCCAACAGGGCAGTTCCACCTACGAGCAGTACTTC; CDR3: CASSQQGSSTYEQYF
size: many; J: TRBJ2-1; V: TRBV28; D: TRBD2; DNA: TGTGCCAGCGAAACCCTCAGCGGGGGGTACTACAATGAGCAGTTCTTC; CDR3: CASETLSGGYYNEQFF
size: NA; J: TRBJ2-5; V: TRBV5-5; D: TRBD2; DNA: TGTGCCAGCAGCTTACGGCGGGGGGGTTCAGAAGGGACCCAGTACTTC; CDR3: CASSLRRGGSEGTQYF
size: many; J: TRBJ2-7; V: TRBV2; D: NA; DNA: TGTGCCAGCAGAGTAGACAGAGCCTACGAGCAGTACTTC; CDR3: CASRVDRAYEQYF
size: few; J: TRBJ2-1; V: TRBV12-3/TRBV12-4; D: NA; DNA: TGTGCCAGCAGCCCCGCGGGCTACAATGAGCAGTTCTTC; CDR3: CASSPAGYNEQFF
size: NA; J: TRBJ2-3; V: TRBV29-1; D: NA; DNA: TGCAGCGTTGTGGGTAGCGGCCGTAGCACAGATACGCAGTATTTT; CDR3: CSVVGSGRSTDTQYF
size: few; J: TRBJ2-7; V: TRBV5-1; D: TRBD1; DNA: TGCGCCAGCAGCTTGGCCGGGCAGGGGGCCCGTCTGAGTTCCTACGAGCAGTACTTC; CDR3: CASSLAGQGARLSSYEQYF
size: many; J: TRBJ2-1; V: TRBV14; D: NA; DNA: TGTGCCAGCAGCCAATTATCCCCTGAACATCTCTACAATGAGCAGTTCTTC; CDR3: CASSQLSPEHLYNEQFF
size: few; J: TRBJ2-7; V: TRBV12-3/TRBV12-4; D: TRBD2; DNA: TGTGCCAGCAGGCGTAATAGCGGGGGAGTCTACGAGCAGTACTTC; CDR3: CASRRNSGGVYEQYF
size: many; J: TRBJ1-2; V: TRBV7-3; D: NA; DNA: TGTGCCAGCAGCTTAGGTTCGGGGTGGAGGGACTATGGCTACACCTTC; CDR3: CASSLGSGWRDYGYTF
size: NA; J: TRBJ2-1; V: TRBV28; D: NA; DNA: TGTGCCAGCAGTTTAATTGGGACGGGCGGAGGGGAGCAGTTCTTC; CDR3: CASSLIGTGGGEQFF
size: many; J: TRBJ2-3; V: TRBV29-1; D: NA; DNA: TGCAGCGTTGAGAGACAGGCAACAGATACGCAGTATTTT; CDR3: CSVERQATDTQYF
size: many; J: TRBJ2-1; V: TRBV30; D: NA; DNA: TGTGCCTGGAGGTTCGGATACAATGAGCAGTTCTTC; CDR3: CAWRFGYNEQFF
size: many; J: TRBJ2-3; V: TRBV10-3; D: TRBD1; DNA: TGTGCCATCAGTGTGAGTGGGACAGGGGAAGGTACGCAGTATTTT; CDR3: CAISVSGTGEGTQYF
size: few; J: TRBJ2-5; V: TRBV5-1; D: NA; DNA: TGCGCCAGCAACTTGCCAGGGGAAGAGACCCAGTACTTC; CDR3: CASNLPGEETQYF
size: NA; J: TRBJ2-5; V: TRBV12-3/TRBV12-4; D: NA; DNA: TGTGCCAGCAGTTCGTGGAGTCAAGGGACCCAGTACTTC; CDR3: CASSSWSQGTQYF
size: few; J: TRBJ1-4; V: TRBV4-2; D: TRBD1; DNA: TGTGCCAGCAGTCAAGGGACAGCTTTTAATGAAAAACTGTTTTTT; CDR3: CASSQGTAFNEKLFF
size: few; J: TRBJ2-1; V: TRBV5-5; D: NA; DNA: TGTGCCAGCAGCTTTCCGAGACTTCAAGGGATGGATGAGCAGTTCTTC; CDR3: CASSFPRLQGMDEQFF
size: many; J: TRBJ2-7; V: TRBV29-1; D: NA; DNA: TGCAGCGGAGTGGGGATCTACGAGCAGTACTTC; CDR3: CSGVGIYEQYF